This T cell receptor beta chain was observed in a study of Ad26.COV2.S vaccination and SARS-CoV-2 variants. Regarding the study as a whole: Breadth, reportedly substantial, characterized the spike-specific CD8+ and CD4+ T cell responses after vaccination. Measurements of TCR breadth and depth may have given underestimates of the total T cell responses. Recipients of vaccine and of placebo showed similar breadth of their non-spike TCR repertoires.

Note on this clone: Its specificity is not known.

Here immunoSEQ multiplex PCR was the method, and the copy in TCRdb shows in-frame clones only, minus some. The table has 300,000 to 450,000 clones, roughly nine tenths seen once. The CDR3 runs to 15 residues. The germline V and J ends were trimmed by 5 bases and 1 base, with 14 bases remaining between them. Germline-derived CDR1 and CDR2 are SGHDT and YYEEEE. The input for sequencing was peripheral blood, taken after recovery from COVID-19. This clonotype originated in a human donor who had recovered from COVID-19. This sequence joins TRBV5-6 and TRBJ2-3, with TRBD2 as a possible D gene (6 bases). In nucleotides, the CDR3 is TGTGCCAGCAGGAGATTAGCGGCCCGCACAGATACGCAGTATTTT. It translates to CASRRLAARTDTQYF.